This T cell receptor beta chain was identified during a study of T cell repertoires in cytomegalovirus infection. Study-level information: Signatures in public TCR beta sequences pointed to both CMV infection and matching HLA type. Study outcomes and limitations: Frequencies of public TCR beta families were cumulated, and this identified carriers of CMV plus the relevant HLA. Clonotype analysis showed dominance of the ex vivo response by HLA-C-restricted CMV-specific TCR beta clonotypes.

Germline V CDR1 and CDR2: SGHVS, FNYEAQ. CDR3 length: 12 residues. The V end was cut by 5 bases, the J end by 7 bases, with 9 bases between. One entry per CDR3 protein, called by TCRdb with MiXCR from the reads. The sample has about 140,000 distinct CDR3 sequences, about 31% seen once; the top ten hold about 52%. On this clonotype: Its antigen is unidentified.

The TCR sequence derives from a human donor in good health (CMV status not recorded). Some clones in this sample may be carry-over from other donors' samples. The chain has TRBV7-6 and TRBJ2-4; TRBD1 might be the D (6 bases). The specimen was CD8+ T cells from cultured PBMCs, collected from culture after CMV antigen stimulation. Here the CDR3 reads CASSQDSNIQYF. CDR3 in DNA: TGTGCCAGCAGCCAGGACAGCAACATTCAGTACTTC. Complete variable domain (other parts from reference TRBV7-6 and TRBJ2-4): GAGVSQSPRYKVTKRGQDVALRCDPISGHVSLYWYRQALGQGPEFLTYFNYEAQQDKSGLPNDRFSAERPEGSISTLTIQRTEQRDSAMYRCASSQDSNIQYFGAGTRLSVL.